This TCR beta chain was identified during a study of immune heterogeneity within non-small cell lung tumors. At the level of the study: There was 1 tumor not otherwise specified, along with 10 non-squamous carcinomas and several squamous cell carcinomas. Study results and caveats: Local tumor mutational burden, with an R of about 0.35, correlated moderately but significantly with local T-cell clonality. Within a patient, dominant CDR3 beta clonotypes were shared across sites, though different locations had unique frequent clones.

With regard to this clonotype: Its antigen is not identified. Possible read error: a much larger clone is one base away.

Bulk tumor genomic DNA served as template, at roughly 600 ng per sample. Spaced far apart, several biopsies were taken from each primary tumor during surgery. Each patient presented with untreated, newly diagnosed non-small cell lung cancer and received curative surgery. Samples were obtained from newly diagnosed non-small cell lung cancer patients who were having surgery with curative intent. TCR beta CDR3 was amplified by multiplex PCR using 32 V and 13 J primers. One entry per CDR3 protein, called by TCRdb with MiXCR from the multiplex PCR reads. The sample lists roughly 9,900 distinct CDR3 sequences, under 30% occurring once. In germline, CDR1 is SGHAT, CDR2 FQNNGV. The CDR3 runs 15 residues.

The sequencing input was lung tumor tissue. The TCR originated in a woman aged 60-75 years with non-small cell lung cancer. The chain combines TRBV11-2 with TRBJ2-1; TRBD2 matches 13 bases. In DNA form, the CDR3 reads TGTTCCAGCAGCTTAGAGGGACTAGCGGGAAATGAGCAGTTCTTC. Translating it yields CSSSLEGLAGNEQFF.